This TCR beta chain was recorded in a study of shared clonotypes between healthy human individuals. As for this clone: Its antigen is still unknown.

Assay: immunoSEQ multiplex PCR; the TCRdb copy retains only in-frame clones and omits some. The sample carries about 1 million clones, about 74% recorded once. Points from the study as a whole: Researchers found naive subsets generally carried larger estimated richness than memory subsets.

The V and J ends lost 0 bases and 0 bases, in that order; junction bases with no gene match: 7. Germline V gives CDR1 SGDLS, CDR2 YYNGEE. The CDR3 contains 19 residues. The sample was memory CD4+ T cells sorted from blood. The subset is: CD45RA-negative fraction. The receptor was isolated from a man aged 18 to 29 in good health. The chain recombines TRBV9 with TRBJ2-2, with 11 bases identical to TRBD2. The CDR3 is CASSVVSLAGAPNTGELFF. For the CDR3, the DNA is TGTGCCAGCAGCGTAGTATCACTAGCGGGGGCCCCGAACACCGGGGAGCTGTTTTTT.